The 5 T cell receptor beta chains presented below share a single source sample, sequenced in a study of T cell repertoires in cytomegalovirus infection. Their target antigens are unknown. TCRdb recomputed calls from the reads with MiXCR, one row per CDR3 protein. Of fewer than 950,000 distinct CDR3 sequences in the sample, 30% to 35% were seen once. The specimen comprised cultured CD8+ T cells from PBMCs, sampled from culture after CMV antigen stimulation. These receptors were taken from a human donor in good health (CMV status not recorded). Some clones in this sample may be carry-over from other donors' samples.

This clonotype turned up a few times. The chain employs TRBV7-8 and TRBJ2-1; 11 bases are shared with TRBD2. The CDR3 loop spans 15 amino acids. Per germline, CDR1 SGHVS and CDR2 FQNEAQ. J gave up 5 bases and V 5 bases, and 5 bases lay outside the gene matches. The CDR3, as DNA: TGTGCCAGCAGCCCCGGACTAGCGGGCCACAATGAGCAGTTCTTC. Residues: CASSPGLAGHNEQFF.

The rearrangement links TRBV12-3 or TRBV12-4 to TRBJ2-7, with D possibly matching TRBD1 (7 bases). This CDR3 contains 14 residues. V was cut by 5 bases and J by 1 base, with 12 bases left in between. This chain's CDR3 is CASSTGAGSYEQYF. The CDR3 DNA reads as TGTGCCAGCAGTACAGGGGCGGGGTCCTACGAGCAGTACTTC.

The V call is TRBV9, the J call TRBJ2-3, with 14 bases that match TRBD2. The CDR3 has 16 amino acids. J lost 6 bases, V lost 4 bases, and 7 bases had no gene match. Germline V gene sequence: CDR1 SGDLS, CDR2 YYNGEE. CDR3 DNA sequence: TGTGCCAGCAGCCAAGACGGACTAGCGGGGGGTGATACGCAGTATTTT. Translation: CASSQDGLAGGDTQYF.

V gene TRBV20-1 combines with J gene TRBJ1-1; 7 nucleotides agree with TRBD1. CDR1 and CDR2 (germline): DFQATT, SNEGSKA (reference sequence). This CDR3 contains 12 residues. This CDR3 reads CSFQGEGTEAFF. CDR3 nucleotide sequence: TGCAGCTTCCAGGGGGAGGGCACTGAAGCTTTCTTT.

V and J are TRBV28 and TRBJ1-3; D uncertain. Germline assignment: CDR1 MDHEN and CDR2 SYDVKM. The CDR3 has 17 amino acids. The ends were cut back, 1 base at V and 0 bases at J, with 13 bases in the middle. Written as DNA, the CDR3 is TGTGCCAGCAGTTTATCCCGTTACTGGAGCTCTGGAAACACCATATATTTT. This gives the protein CASSLSRYWSSGNTIYF.